This passage covers 19 T cell receptor beta chains from one sample sequenced in a study of blood T cell repertoires in COVID-19. Produced via immunoSEQ multiplex PCR; TCRdb's table is partial and in-frame only. The sample has about 140,000 clones; about 80% are singletons. Sequences were obtained from peripheral blood. Receptor source: a woman in her sixties or seventies with acute or convalescent COVID-19.

The chain employs TRBV7-8 and TRBJ2-7, with 9 bases lining up with TRBD1. V lost 5 bases, J lost 6 bases, and 11 bases stayed unmatched. In germline, CDR1 is SGHVS, CDR2 FQNEAQ. The CDR3 totals 15 residues. DNA of the CDR3: TGTGCCAGCAGCCCGGGACAGGGCGGTTGGGGCGAGCAGTACTTC. It codes for CASSPGQGGWGEQYF.

The genes are TRBV5-1 and TRBJ2-5; 7 bases align to TRBD1. CDR1 is SGHRS and CDR2 is YFSETQ in the germline V gene. J was trimmed by 5 bases and V by 4 bases; bases with no gene match: 11. The length of the CDR3 is 15 residues. CDR3 loop: CASSVPTGVGETQYF. The CDR3 coding sequence is TGCGCCAGCAGCGTACCCACAGGGGTCGGGGAGACCCAGTACTTC.

The chain couples TRBV6-5 to TRBJ1-6; 7 bases line up with TRBD1. V lost 6 bases and J lost 4; bases outside the gene matches: 6. The germline gives CDR1 MNHEY, CDR2 SVGAGI. This CDR3 has 15 residues. CDR3 DNA sequence: TGTGCCAGCAGACTTAGGGACAGTTATAATTCACCCCTCCACTTT. Protein sequence: CASRLRDSYNSPLHF.

V and J are TRBV25-1 and TRBJ1-1; 7 nucleotides align to TRBD1. J was trimmed by 3 bases and V by 4 bases; bases with no gene match: 5. Germline lookup yields CDR1 MGHDK and CDR2 SYGVNS. CDR3 length: 14 amino acids. Here the CDR3 DNA reads TGTGCCAGCAGTGGGGGACAGCCTTACACTGAAGCTTTCTTT. Translation gives CASSGGQPYTEAFF.

This clone was counted a few times. This chain connects TRBV2 to TRBJ1-2, with TRBD1 matching 10 bases. CDR3 length: 15 amino acids. J gave up 4 bases and V 7 bases, and 9 bases lay outside the gene matches. Germline V CDR1 and CDR2: SNHLY, FYNNEI. The CDR3: CASTLGQGQRYGYTF. DNA of the CDR3: TGTGCCAGCACTCTGGGACAGGGGCAGCGCTATGGCTACACCTTC. The variable domain in full, with the rest retrieved from reference TRBV2 and TRBJ1-2, is EPEVTQTPSHQVTQMGQEVILRCVPISNHLYFYWYRQILGQKVEFLVSFYNNEISEKSEIFDDQFSVERPDGSNFTLKIRSTKLEDSAMYFCASTLGQGQRYGYTFGSGTRLTVV.

The rearrangement uses TRBV2 and TRBJ2-1, with D perhaps TRBD2 (5 bases). The germline V and J ends were trimmed by 6 bases and 5 bases, with 11 bases remaining between them. Germline V lookup: CDR1 SNHLY, CDR2 FYNNEI. The CDR3 is 13 amino acids. CDR3 region: CASRVSDHNEQFF. DNA for the CDR3: TGTGCCAGCAGGGTTAGCGATCACAATGAGCAGTTCTTC.

The count of this clone is one. CDR3 in amino acids: CARSLDRDTEAFF. CDR3 nucleotides: TGTGCCAGAAGCTTGGACAGGGACACTGAAGCTTTCTTT. The chain combines TRBV5-3 with TRBJ1-1, with a tentative D call TRBD1 (6 bases). TRBV5-3 has ORF status, its function being uncertain. The CDR3 runs to 13 residues. The V gene lost 0 bases and the J gene lost 3 bases, with 6 bases spanning the gap.

The V gene is TRBV14, the J gene TRBJ1-3; perhaps TRBD1 as D (6 bases). Germline CDR1 is SGHDN and CDR2 is FVKESK. V was clipped by 1 base and J by 0 bases, with 19 bases between them. This CDR3 is built from 19 residues. The CDR3 nucleotides are TGTGCCAGCAGCCAAGCCCCCCGGGACACAGGATACTCTGGAAACACCATATATTTT. This sequence encodes CASSQAPRDTGYSGNTIYF.

The chain employs TRBV3-1 (or the pseudogene TRBV3-2) and TRBJ2-1, with TRBD2 identical over 9 bases. The V and J ends lost 8 bases and 2 bases, in that order; junction bases with no gene match: 16. Germline lookup yields CDR1 LGHDT and CDR2 YNNKEL (reference sequence). This CDR3 is 18 amino acids long. CDR3 region: CASYPGTSSPPTYNEQFF. The CDR3, as DNA: TGTGCCAGCTACCCCGGGACTAGCAGCCCCCCAACCTACAATGAGCAGTTCTTC.

J is TRBJ2-3 and V is TRBV11-2; 12 nucleotides align to TRBD2. The germline CDR1 and CDR2 sequences are SGHAT and FQNNGV. The CDR3 is 16 residues long. The V gene end was trimmed by 4 bases and the J gene end by 7 bases; junction bases not matched to a gene: 9. Here the CDR3 reads CASSSLWGLAGHTQYF. DNA for the CDR3: TGTGCCAGCAGCTCCCTATGGGGACTAGCGGGCCATACGCAGTATTTT.

The chain's CDR3 is CASSSRSLGYTF. The DNA of the CDR3 is TGTGCCAGCAGTTCCCGGTCTTTAGGCTACACCTTC. The chain joins TRBV28 to TRBJ1-2; D unresolved. Deletions cut 4 bases from V and 8 bases from J, with 11 bases between. CDR1 is MDHEN and CDR2 is SYDVKM in the germline V gene. The CDR3 contains 12 residues.

This clone was detected a few times. The chain combines TRBV19 with TRBJ2-7; tentative D call: TRBD1 (6 bases). CDR1 and CDR2 from the germline V gene are LNHDA and SQIVND (reference sequence). The CDR3 runs to 16 residues. The V gene lost 5 bases and the J gene lost 2 bases, with 19 bases spanning the gap. The CDR3 coding sequence is TGTGCCAGTAGTGCCTCACGGACAGTTCGACCCTACGAGCAGTACTTC. Translation: CASSASRTVRPYEQYF. The whole variable domain, filled in from reference TRBV19 and TRBJ2-7, reads DGGITQSPKYLFRKEGQNVTLSCEQNLNHDAMYWYRQDPGQGLRLIYYSQIVNDFQKGDIAEGYSVSREKKESFPLTVTSAQKNPTAFYLCASSASRTVRPYEQYFGPGTRLTVT.

V is TRBV10-3 and J is TRBJ1-2; 8 bases are shared with TRBD1. V shed 4 bases and J 10 bases; nucleotides not matched to a gene: 11. The CDR3 is 14 amino acids. Germline-derived CDR1 and CDR2 are ENHRY and SYGVKD. The CDR3 DNA reads as TGTGCCATCAGTGCTGGACAGGGAAGCCTTCTCTACACCTTC. Its translation: CAISAGQGSLLYTF.

The CDR3 nucleotides read TGTGCCAGCAGCTTAGGGGACAGGGTCTACGAGCAGTACTTC. Translation gives CASSLGDRVYEQYF. This chain links TRBV11-2 with TRBJ2-7; 9 bases are shared with TRBD1. Germline-derived CDR1 and CDR2 are SGHAT and FQNNGV. Trimming cost V 1 base and J 3 bases; bases outside gene matches: 1. This CDR3 has 14 residues.

The chain recombines TRBV15 with TRBJ2-7; 8 nucleotides align to TRBD1. In germline, CDR1 is LNHNV, CDR2 YYDKDF (reference sequence). CDR3 length: 13 residues. V lost 7 bases and J lost 8; bases outside the gene matches: 10. The CDR3 reads CATNTDRGDKQYF. Here the CDR3 DNA reads TGTGCCACCAACACAGACAGGGGCGACAAGCAGTACTTC.

This rearrangement joins TRBV6-6 to TRBJ2-7, with a tentative D call TRBD2 (6 bases). CDR3 size: 14 residues. Germline V CDR1 and CDR2: MNHNY, SVGAGI (reference sequence). Trimming cost V 2 bases and J 3 bases, with 11 bases left between them. In DNA form, the CDR3 reads TGTGCCAGCAGTTACGGCGGGGTTCTCTACGAGCAGTACTTC. It yields the protein CASSYGGVLYEQYF.

The rearrangement links TRBV9 to TRBJ2-5; a weak D match, TRBD1 (6 bases). Trimming removed 4 bases at V and 1 base at J, with 11 bases between. This CDR3 is 14 amino acids long. Germline V gives CDR1 SGDLS, CDR2 YYNGEE. CDR3 nucleotide sequence: TGTGCCAGCAGCTTCCAGGGGTCCCAAGAGACCCAGTACTTC. Protein: CASSFQGSQETQYF.

V gene TRBV3-1 (or the pseudogene TRBV3-2) combines with J gene TRBJ2-5; 7 nucleotides match TRBD2. The V gene end was trimmed by 5 bases and the J gene end by 4 bases; junction bases not matched to a gene: 13. The V gene's germline CDR1 is LGHDT and CDR2 YNNKEL (reference sequence). This CDR3 has 16 residues. This chain's CDR3 is CASSSIGGGRGETQYF. CDR3 nucleotide sequence: TGTGCCAGCAGCAGCATAGGCGGAGGGAGGGGAGAGACCCAGTACTTC.

V is TRBV6-5 and J is TRBJ2-2; D unresolved. Looked up from germline, CDR1 is MNHEY and CDR2 is SVGAGI. The CDR3 consists of 16 residues. Trimming took 4 bases from V and 0 from J, leaving 12 bases between them. Here the CDR3 DNA reads TGTGCCAGCAGTTTAGCCAGTTTCGCGAACACCGGGGAGCTGTTTTTT. This codes for CASSLASFANTGELFF.